These T cell receptor beta chains were read from a single sample in a study of Ad26.COV2.S vaccination and SARS-CoV-2 variants. Generated by immunoSEQ multiplex PCR, the TCRdb table keeps only in-frame clones and is missing some. This sample has roughly 180,000 clones, with around nine tenths found just once. Material: peripheral blood, obtained after recovery from COVID-19. All receptors come from a human donor who had recovered from COVID-19. Each CDR3 is given with its conserved first and last residue. The D gene is left open where the match is weak. Only part of the rows carry a size: once, few, many, or a class if the clone is expanded.

J gene | clone size | V gene | D gene | CDR3 protein | CDR3 DNA
TRBJ2-5 | - | TRBV7-9 | - | CASSSTGGKETQYF | TGTGCCAGCAGCTCCACCGGCGGAAAAGAGACCCAGTACTTC
TRBJ1-4 | few | TRBV2 | - | CASSEGVPEKLFF | TGTGCCAGCAGTGAAGGGGTTCCTGAAAAACTGTTTTTT
TRBJ2-1 | few | TRBV24-1 | - | CATSGSYNEQFF | TGTGCCACCTCGGGCTCCTACAATGAGCAGTTCTTC
TRBJ2-1 | - | TRBV3-1/TRBV3-2 | TRBD2 | CASSQTGTSGSNEQFF | TGTGCCAGCAGCCAAACCGGGACTAGCGGGAGTAATGAGCAGTTCTTC
TRBJ2-1 | once | TRBV27 | - | CASSYLSEQFF | TGTGCCAGCAGTTACCTCTCTGAGCAGTTCTTC
TRBJ2-7 | - | TRBV5-4 | - | CASGYYVEYEQYF | TGTGCCAGCGGGTACTATGTTGAGTACGAGCAGTACTTC
TRBJ1-6 | - | TRBV2 | - | CASSPGQYNSPLHF | TGTGCCAGCAGCCCGGGACAATATAATTCACCCCTCCACTTT
TRBJ2-1 | few | TRBV3-1/TRBV3-2 | - | CASSRAASPANEQFF | TGTGCCAGCAGCCGGGCAGCTAGTCCGGCCAATGAGCAGTTCTTC
TRBJ2-3 | few | TRBV30 | - | CARGGGGTQYF | TGTGCCCGAGGGGGGGGAGGCACGCAGTATTTT
TRBJ2-1 | - | TRBV11-2 | - | CASSLDPGWDYNEQFF | TGTGCCAGCAGCTTAGATCCGGGATGGGACTACAATGAGCAGTTCTTC
TRBJ2-2 | - | TRBV4-1 | - | CASSQAPYTGELFF | TGCGCCAGCAGCCAAGCCCCGTACACCGGGGAGCTGTTTTTT
TRBJ2-3 | once | TRBV11-2 | TRBD1 | CASSLVVGQGLTDTQYF | TGTGCCAGCAGCTTAGTGGTGGGACAGGGGCTCACAGATACGCAGTATTTT
TRBJ2-2 | - | TRBV11-1 | TRBD2 | CASSPGTSGLTGELFF | TGTGCCAGCAGCCCCGGGACTAGCGGTTTAACCGGGGAGCTGTTTTTT
TRBJ1-2 | - | TRBV10-2 | - | CASSGSGSNYGYTF | TGCGCCAGCAGTGGCTCGGGTTCAAACTATGGCTACACCTTC
TRBJ1-5 | - | TRBV24-1 | TRBD1 | CATSERGRGNQPQHF | TGTGCCACCAGTGAAAGGGGGCGAGGGAATCAGCCCCAGCATTTT
TRBJ1-2 | - | TRBV6-5 | - | CASSSPSGAGRYGYTF | TGTGCCAGCAGTTCCCCTTCGGGGGCAGGAAGATATGGCTACACCTTC
TRBJ2-3 | - | TRBV9 | TRBD2 | CASSLGTRADTQYF | TGTGCCAGCAGCCTCGGGACTAGAGCAGATACGCAGTATTTT
TRBJ2-1 | - | TRBV18 | - | CASSPGLSGGWEQFF | TGTGCCAGCTCACCAGGTCTCTCGGGGGGCTGGGAGCAGTTCTTC
TRBJ2-7 | - | TRBV5-1 | TRBD2 | CASSFISGASYSYEQYF | TGCGCCAGCAGCTTTATTAGCGGGGCCAGTTACTCCTACGAGCAGTACTTC
TRBJ1-2 | - | TRBV29-1 | - | CSVLAGGLVSGYTF | TGCAGCGTTCTGGCGGGGGGGCTGGTATCTGGCTACACCTTC
TRBJ1-4 | - | TRBV18 | - | CASSLSLPSATNEKLFF | TGTGCCAGCTCACTCTCATTGCCGTCAGCAACTAATGAAAAACTGTTTTTT
TRBJ2-2 | - | TRBV3-1/TRBV3-2 | TRBD2 | CASSLSGSLTGELFF | TGTGCCAGCAGCCTTAGCGGGAGTCTAACCGGGGAGCTGTTTTTT